The clone carrying this T cell receptor (beta chain) was observed at least ten times. No antigen is known for it. This specimen belongs to a study of T-cell reconstitution after alpha-beta-depleted transplantation in children. Overall study findings and caveats: Surviving thymic progenitors and recipient T cells were the source of high TCRbeta diversity at day 60 in some patients. Expanded graft clones numbering several hundred reportedly gave rise to alpha-beta T cells about two months after transplant. A year had passed since transplant, and T-cell counts and diversity by then came mostly from newly produced T cells.

Germline assignment: CDR1 SGHRS and CDR2 YFSETQ. Losses at the gene ends were 4 bases for V and 3 bases for J; bases not matched to a gene: 9. The CDR3 is 15 amino acids. As it was prepared, the TCRbeta library received unique molecular identifiers. In TCRdb, the PCR reads were re-called with MiXCR into one record per CDR3 protein. The table shows approximately 650,000 distinct CDR3 sequences, with around 14% occurring only once. This receptor was identified in a girl aged 2 to 10 with congenital amegakaryocytic thrombocytopenia, due to receive a stem cell transplant. The sequencing used PBMCs, collected before TCRalphabeta/CD19-depleted stem cell transplant. The rearrangement links TRBV5-1 to TRBJ2-7; 8 positions match TRBD2. The CDR3 spells CASSNAAAGGYEQYF. The CDR3 DNA is TGCGCCAGCAGCAACGCAGCCGCGGGAGGCTACGAGCAGTACTTC.